This T cell receptor beta chain was identified during a study of post-analysis software for immune sequencing data (dated by TCRdb to between 2014 and 2017). For the study in its entirety: Recorded disease courses included relapsing-remitting, secondary progressive and progressive-relapsing multiple sclerosis, with some patients lacking subtype annotation. Patient repertoires were compared against roughly 10 previously published healthy control repertoires from donors aged about 6 to 26 years. A subset of samples was prepared in parallel using single-end sample barcoding, then pooled and co-amplified after Illumina adapter ligation. Here is what the overall study found, with its caveats: Multiple sclerosis patients had significantly lower normalized Chao1 diversity than controls, a result that suggests substantial peripheral T-cell clonal expansion. Direct clustering with F measure showed strong co-clustering of samples prepared in the same batch, prompting a batch-effect correction. The control group was slightly older than the multiple sclerosis patient group. Significantly higher frequencies in patients than in controls were found for roughly 5 TRBV segments, including TRBV5-6, TRBV5-1 and TRBV20-1.

The germline V gene (reference sequence) gives CDR1 as PRHDT and CDR2 as FYEKMQ. From the cysteine through the phenylalanine, the CDR3 covers 15 amino acids. Here the CDR3 DNA is all that survives: 45 bases in frame from base 1. The library was obtained by PCR. These reads were obtained on an Illumina HiSeq 2500. To reduce PCR and sequencing biases, unique molecular identifiers were built into the TCR beta cDNA libraries. Roughly 500,000 cDNA molecules were obtained for every 1 to 10 million input T cells, so each molecule roughly corresponded to one T cell. The same protocol used for the earlier healthy control dataset was applied to prepare and sequence the patient libraries. Within a given batch, samples were prepared together, multiplexed and sequenced on the same HiSeq lane. In the authors' own workflow: Raw barcoded reads were processed with MIGEC, discarding single-read molecular identifier groups before consensus assembly and CDR3 extraction. Clonotype tables were post-analysed with VDJtools, normalizing diversity by down-sampling all datasets to the smallest sample size. In repertoire overlap clustering, CDR3 amino acid sequences, but not nucleotide sequences, were matched to correct batch-related cross-sample contamination. In-frame beta chains were kept once TCRdb had trimmed the public reads at Q25 with fastp and called clones with MiXCR. Identical CDR3 proteins give one entry, which carries the most common genes and DNA. For this entry, the V and J calls and clone size follow TCRdb and not the study's own pipeline. The sample data list 170,000 or so distinct CDR3 sequences, and approximately 28% of these were observed just once. Approximately 1.5% of the sample belongs to the ten largest clones.

To demonstrate the VDJtools post-analysis software, TCR beta repertoires were profiled from the peripheral blood of about 13 young patients with multiple sclerosis. The patients with multiple sclerosis were children and adolescents between roughly 6 and 17 years of age. As concerns this clonotype: The antigen this receptor binds is unknown. A much larger clone lies one base from this, so it may be a read error.

The chain is assembled from TRBV13 and TRBJ2-5, and 8 junction bases match TRBD2. Sequences were obtained from blood. The receptor comes from a girl between 10 and 17 years old with multiple sclerosis. The DNA sequence reads TGTGCCAACAGCTTCGTAGCGGGACCTAAAGAGACCCAGTACTTC. Its protein reads: CANSFVAGPKETQYF.